This T cell receptor (beta chain) was obtained from a study of low-dose radiotherapy and immunotherapy resistance in tumors. On the study more broadly: Dosing of intravenous cyclophosphamide at 200 mg/m2 occurred every two weeks and took place one day prior to radiation and immunotherapy.

This clonotype was seen many times. The CDR3 sequence is 18 residues long. V shed 5 bases, J shed 4 bases, and the junction held 17 bases outside the gene matches. Germline V gene sequence: CDR1 LNHDA, CDR2 SQIVND (reference sequence). Alpha- and beta-chain coverage of first-strand cDNA came from TRAV- and TRBV-specific primers. PCR amplification of the TCRs was performed with Phusion for 15 to 25 PCR cycles, and it relied on a constant-region primer together with a V-primer adapter. After the mRNA was isolated, it was amplified using in vitro transcription. TCRdb itself ran the reads through MiXCR, one entry per CDR3 protein. The data show approximately 84,000 distinct CDR3 sequences, with 15% to 20% seen just once and approximately 1.5% held by the top ten. Time point reported: after trial treatment. As for treatment: LDRT plus nivolumab, ipilimumab, low-dose cyclophosphamide and aspirin (RACIN trial).

This TCR derives from a male donor with prostate cancer. The source material was PBMCs, sampled after low-dose radiotherapy plus immunotherapy. The chain couples TRBV19 to TRBJ2-5, with 9 bases lining up with TRBD1. This CDR3 is CASSPHRDRDYPLETQYF. The CDR3 DNA reads as TGTGCCAGTAGTCCCCACCGGGACAGGGATTATCCCTTAGAGACCCAGTACTTC. Full variable domain (outside the CDR3, taken from reference TRBV19 and TRBJ2-5): DGGITQSPKYLFRKEGQNVTLSCEQNLNHDAMYWYRQDPGQGLRLIYYSQIVNDFQKGDIAEGYSVSREKKESFPLTVTSAQKNPTAFYLCASSPHRDRDYPLETQYFGPGTRLLVL.